This paragraph covers one T cell receptor beta chain sequence. The data are from a study of blood T cell repertoires in COVID-19. Study-level information: Both acute and convalescent COVID-19 samples were obtained from the United States, Italy and Spain. Sample material is recorded as cDNA or gDNA derived from T cells, B-cell-depleted T cells, or PBMCs.

As processed by the authors: Reference gene primer amplification gave nucleated cell count estimates. TCRdb's table, derived via immunoSEQ multiplex PCR, lists solely in-frame clones and lacks some. The V and J calls and clone size were taken over from that table, and D and trimming were inferred from the DNA. The profile shows about 44,000 clones, 82% of them singletons. The CDR3 length is 15 residues. The V segment lost 7 bases and the J segment 6 bases; nucleotides outside the gene matches: 10. The germline gives CDR1 KGHDR, CDR2 SFDVKD. The sample comprised peripheral blood. The clonotype originates from a woman in her seventies with acute or convalescent COVID-19. This chain uses TRBV24-1 with TRBJ2-3; 9 nucleotides match TRBD2. The CDR3 DNA follows: TGTGCCACCAGAGCGGGACTAGCAGGCCACGATACGCAGTATTTT. Translating it yields CATRAGLAGHDTQYF.